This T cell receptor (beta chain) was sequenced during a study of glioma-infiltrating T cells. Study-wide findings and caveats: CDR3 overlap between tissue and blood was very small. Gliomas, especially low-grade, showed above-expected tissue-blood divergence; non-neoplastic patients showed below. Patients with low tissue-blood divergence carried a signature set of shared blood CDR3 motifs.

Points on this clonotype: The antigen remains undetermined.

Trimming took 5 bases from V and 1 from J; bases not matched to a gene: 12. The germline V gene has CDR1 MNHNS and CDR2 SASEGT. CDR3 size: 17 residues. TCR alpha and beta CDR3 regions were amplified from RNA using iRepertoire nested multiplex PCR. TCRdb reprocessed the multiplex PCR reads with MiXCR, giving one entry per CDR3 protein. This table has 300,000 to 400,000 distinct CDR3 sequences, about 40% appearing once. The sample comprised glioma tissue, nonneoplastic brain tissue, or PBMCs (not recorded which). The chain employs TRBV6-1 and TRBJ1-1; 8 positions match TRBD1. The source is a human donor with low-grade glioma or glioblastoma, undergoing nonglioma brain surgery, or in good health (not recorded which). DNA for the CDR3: TGTGCCAGCAGTTCCCTAGTCCGAGACAGGGGGAACACTGAAGCTTTCTTT. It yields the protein CASSSLVRDRGNTEAFF.